A single sample gave rise to the 18 T cell receptor beta chains below, sequenced in a study of blood T cell repertoires in COVID-19. Clones were read by immunoSEQ multiplex PCR, and TCRdb kept only the in-frame ones, dropping some. The sample has tens of thousands of clones; approximately 80% are singletons. Sequencing was performed on peripheral blood. The receptors were sampled from a human donor in a cohort sampled during active COVID-19.

The gene calls are TRBV6-1 and TRBJ2-3; 9 bases match TRBD2. Germline trimming cut 2 bases from V and 8 bases from J; bases unmatched to any gene: 8. The V gene's germline CDR1 is MNHNS and CDR2 SASEGT. The CDR3 length is 15 residues. This chain's CDR3 is CASSELRGGQSTQYF. The CDR3 nucleotides are TGTGCCAGCAGTGAACTGCGGGGGGGGCAAAGTACGCAGTATTTT.

The V and J genes are TRBV29-1 and TRBJ2-6; D not resolved. Between the trimmed V and J ends, which lost 6 bases and 0 bases, there was a span of 9 bases. The CDR3 runs to 14 residues. The V gene's germline CDR1 is SQVTM and CDR2 ANQGSEA. The CDR3 DNA reads TGCAGCGTCGCCAGAAGCTCTGGGGCCAACGTCCTGACTTTC. Translation gives CSVARSSGANVLTF.

This chain joins TRBV30 and TRBJ1-1, with 8 bases lining up with TRBD1. Unmatched junction bases numbered 12, after V lost 3 bases and J lost 6 bases. CDR1 GTSNPN and CDR2 SVGIG come from the germline V gene (reference sequence). CDR3 size: 15 residues. The CDR3, as DNA: TGTGCCTGGAGATCAGGACAGGGCGGATGGGCTGAAGCTTTCTTT. This sequence encodes CAWRSGQGGWAEAFF. Complete variable domain (other parts from reference TRBV30 and TRBJ1-1): SQTIHQWPATLVQPVGSPLSLECTVEGTSNPNLYWYRQAAGRGLQLLFYSVGIGQISSEVPQNLSASRPQDRQFILSSKKLLLSDSGFYLCAWRSGQGGWAEAFFGQGTRLTVV.

This clone was observed a handful of times. The V and J genes are TRBV4-2 and TRBJ1-3; 7 bases fit TRBD1. CDR1 and CDR2 (germline): LGHNA, YNFKEQ. This CDR3 comprises 16 residues. Losses at the gene ends were 4 bases for V and 0 bases for J; bases not matched to a gene: 6. CDR3 coding DNA: TGTGCCAGCAGCCCCTTCGGGGACAGCTCTGGAAACACCATATATTTT. Protein sequence: CASSPFGDSSGNTIYF.

This rearrangement joins TRBV4-1 to TRBJ2-1; 11 bases align to TRBD2. Germline CDR1 and CDR2: MGHRA and YSYEKL. The CDR3 spans 16 residues. The ends lost 6 bases at V and 6 bases at J; junction bases unmatched: 10. The CDR3 DNA follows: TGCGCCAGCAGTCGGCAACTAGCGGGAGCTCCCAATGAGCAGTTCTTC. It is translated as CASSRQLAGAPNEQFF.

The rearrangement uses TRBV10-3 and TRBJ2-7, with 12 bases lining up with TRBD2. The V gene end was trimmed by 6 bases and the J gene end by 1 base; junction bases not matched to a gene: 4. Per the germline V gene, CDR1 is ENHRY and CDR2 is SYGVKD. The CDR3 totals 15 residues. CDR3 in amino acids: CAISPTSGSSYEQYF. The CDR3 region has the DNA TGTGCCATCAGCCCGACTAGCGGGAGTTCCTACGAGCAGTACTTC.

The rearrangement links TRBV5-1 to TRBJ2-7; the match to TRBD1 covers 8 bases. V trimming: 0 bases; J trimming: 5 bases; junction bases outside the gene matches: 10. Germline values: CDR1 SGHRS, CDR2 YFSETQ. The CDR3 length is 16 residues. CDR3 sequence: CASSLAVTGVKNEQYF. CDR3 sequence (DNA): TGCGCCAGCAGCTTGGCCGTGACAGGGGTTAAGAACGAGCAGTACTTC.

The chain joins TRBV30 to TRBJ2-7; D perhaps matches TRBD2 (5 bases). Germline CDR1 GTSNPN, CDR2 SVGIG (reference sequence). The germline V and J ends were trimmed by 4 bases and 3 bases, with 16 bases remaining between them. The CDR3 runs 14 residues. CDR3 nucleotide sequence: TGTGCCTGGAACGTCGGTGCGGGCCACTACGAGCAGTACTTC. It specifies CAWNVGAGHYEQYF.

The rearrangement links TRBV24-1 to TRBJ2-1; D possibly corresponds to TRBD1 (6 bases). CDR3 length: 12 residues. Germline CDR1 reads KGHDR; CDR2 reads SFDVKD. The germline V and J ends were trimmed by 5 bases and 9 bases, with 10 bases remaining between them. The CDR3 DNA is TGTGCCACCAGTGCCAGGGGTGGTGAGCAGTTCTTC. Protein product: CATSARGGEQFF.

The chain uses TRBV4-3 and TRBJ1-4, with 9 positions matching TRBD1. The CDR3 length is 15 residues. Germline V gene sequence: CDR1 LGHNA, CDR2 YSLEER. The V and J ends lost 3 bases and 4 bases, in that order; junction bases with no gene match: 3. The CDR3 is CASSQGQGGNEKLFF. In DNA form, the CDR3 reads TGCGCCAGCAGCCAGGGACAGGGAGGTAATGAAAAACTGTTTTTT.

This chain connects TRBV6-5 to TRBJ1-4, with unresolved D. CDR3 length equals 13 residues. Germline V lookup: CDR1 MNHEY, CDR2 SVGAGI. The V end lost 8 bases, the J end lost 0 bases, and 7 bases lay between the germline ends. The chain's CDR3 is CASGTATNEKLFF. The CDR3 bases are TGTGCCAGCGGAACAGCAACTAATGAAAAACTGTTTTTT.

This sequence joins TRBV7-9 and TRBJ1-2; 7 nucleotides agree with TRBD1. The CDR3 consists of 15 residues. Losses at the gene ends were 5 bases for V and 2 bases for J; bases not matched to a gene: 8. CDR1 and CDR2 from the germline V gene are SEHNR and FQNEAQ (reference sequence). This chain's CDR3 is CASSGGTVLNYGYTF. The CDR3 DNA sequence: TGTGCCAGCAGCGGGGGGACAGTTCTGAACTATGGCTACACCTTC.

This chain links TRBV15 with TRBJ2-4; 10 nucleotides match TRBD1. V gave up 4 bases and J gave up 7 bases; unmatched junction bases: 1. CDR3 length: 13 amino acids. From germline, CDR1 is LNHNV and CDR2 YYDKDF (reference sequence). The CDR3 is CATSTGQGNIQYF. The CDR3 DNA reads as TGTGCCACCAGCACGGGACAGGGGAACATTCAGTACTTC.

The chain uses TRBV5-5 and TRBJ1-2; 9 positions match TRBD1. V trimming: 4 bases; J trimming: 3 bases; junction bases outside the gene matches: 4. Germline CDR1 SGHKS, CDR2 YYEKEE (reference sequence). CDR3 length equals 14 residues. The CDR3 loop is CASSTTGGDYGYTF. The CDR3 coding sequence is TGTGCCAGCAGCACGACAGGGGGTGACTATGGCTACACCTTC.

This chain links TRBV7-8 with TRBJ2-5; maybe TRBD1 (6 bases). The V end lost 5 bases, the J end lost 5 bases, and 18 bases lay between the germline ends. Germline V gene data show CDR1 as SGHVS and CDR2 as FQNEAQ. The CDR3 consists of 15 residues. The CDR3 DNA reads as TGTGCCAGCAGCACCCAGGTATCAGGGGCCGAGACCCAGTACTTC. It translates to CASSTQVSGAETQYF.

The genes are TRBV9 and TRBJ1-2; 10 nucleotides line up with TRBD1. The CDR3 covers 17 residues. V was pared by 3 bases and J by 4 bases, with 12 bases of the junction left unmatched. Germline assignment: CDR1 SGDLS and CDR2 YYNGEE. CDR3 sequence: CASSEGTGVKVGYGYTF. In DNA form, the CDR3 reads TGTGCCAGCAGCGAGGGGACAGGGGTTAAGGTCGGCTATGGCTACACCTTC.

This clone was recorded once. The chain joins TRBV27 to TRBJ2-7, with D tentatively TRBD2 (6 bases). The CDR3 has 15 amino acids. Trimming cost V 5 bases and J 3 bases, with 17 bases left between them. Germline CDR1 and CDR2: MNHEY and SMNVEV (reference sequence). CDR3 nucleotides: TGTGCCAGCAGTCCCTCCCGGGACTTCGTCTACGAGCAGTACTTC. Translating it yields CASSPSRDFVYEQYF.

The chain has TRBV28 and TRBJ1-3; 7 bases line up with TRBD1. V gave up 7 bases and J gave up 6 bases; unmatched junction bases: 9. The germline CDR1 and CDR2 sequences are MDHEN and SYDVKM. The CDR3 is 14 residues long. The CDR3 here is CASTSGTVANTIYF. In DNA, the CDR3 is TGTGCCAGCACCTCCGGGACAGTTGCAAACACCATATATTTT.